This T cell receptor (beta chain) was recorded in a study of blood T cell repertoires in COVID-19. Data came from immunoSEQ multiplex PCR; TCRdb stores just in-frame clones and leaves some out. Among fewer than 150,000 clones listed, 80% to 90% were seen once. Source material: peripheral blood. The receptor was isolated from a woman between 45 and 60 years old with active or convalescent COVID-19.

The CDR3 loop reads CATDLTGMDQPQHF. In nucleotides, the CDR3 is TGTGCCACCGACCTCACAGGAATGGATCAGCCCCAGCATTTT. V usage is TRBV10-3 and J usage is TRBJ1-5, with D tentatively TRBD1 (5 bases). The V end lost 10 bases, the J end lost 5 bases, and 18 bases lay between the germline ends. The germline V gene has CDR1 ENHRY and CDR2 SYGVKD. This CDR3 has 14 residues.